The present entry profiles one T cell receptor (beta chain) with its context. Its antigen specificity is not known. Base-call qualities are not available, and no considerably larger clone is one nucleotide away. The sample belongs to a study of STAT5B mutations in CD4+ large granular lymphocyte leukemia (dated by TCRdb to between 2021 and 2024). Regarding the study in general: Among healthy controls, the CDR3 'QG' motif was associated with a particular HLA allele. The study compared the TCRbeta repertoires of patients with CD4+ T-cell large granular lymphocyte leukemia against the TCRbeta repertoires of healthy blood donors. Flow cytometry on FACSCanto II or FACSVerse confirmed that purified fractions exceeded 95% purity among lymphocytes.

The investigation overall reported the following: Compared with healthy CD4+ repertoires, CD4-sorted patient repertoires appeared more clonal, and this difference remained even after the putative leukemic clones were removed. Data were not HLA-matched; higher clonality in CD4+ versus CD8+ T-LGLL could reflect the relatively small sample size. Enrichment of TRBV06-family usage was observed among the top patient clones (8/27) relative to healthy controls (2/35). The main leukemic clonotypes were found to be private to each patient, although 25% to 30% of the main leukemic clonotypes were detected at low frequency in the non-leukemic repertoires of other patients.

Buffy coats from around 37 blood donors, supplied by the Finnish Red Cross blood service, were used as healthy controls. All TCR-sequenced material derived from peripheral blood: patient blood samples and healthy donor buffy coats. Ficoll-Hypaque gradient centrifugation was used to isolate peripheral blood mononuclear cells. CD4+ cells were magnetically purified from the buffy coats of healthy controls. The Gentra Puregene Cell and Tissue kit was used to extract genomic DNA, and a Qubit 2.0 fluorometer was used to measure the amount of genomic DNA. As encoded in the germline V gene (reference sequence), CDR1 is LNHNV while CDR2 is YYDKDF. The CDR3, from cysteine to phenylalanine, totals 14 residues. Only the CDR3 DNA is retained, 42 bases long and in frame from the first base. V is trimmed back by 0 bases and J by 4 bases, and the junction contains 2 bases that no gene match accounts for. TCRbeta rearrangements were sequenced from genomic DNA using the immunoSEQ assay at survey resolution. As for how the authors treated the data: In the TCR sequencing data, the lowest productive clonotype frequency that could be detected was 2.59 x 10-5. Only productive TCRbeta rearrangements, defined as complete and in-frame sequences, were included in the analyses. Clonality for each sample was calculated as Simpson clonality in the immunoSEQ Analyzer version 3.0. Clones were grouped by frequency into very rare, small, medium, large (1-20%) or hyperexpanded (>20%) categories. OLGA 1.2.3 estimated generation probabilities, VDJtools produced V-gene circos plots, VDJdb was queried for specificities, and GLIPH identified CDR3 motifs. Imported from immuneACCESS, the table was reduced by TCRdb to in-frame sequences with V and J called. These copies leave out some clones; in studies compared against another copy, an unresolved V gene accounts for under half, and the cause of the remainder is not known. V, J and clone size are taken as reported in that table, and D and trimming were inferred from the DNA itself. The sample profile shows more than 30,000 clones; roughly nine tenths of them were found once. Of the sample, roughly 0.43% is held by the ten largest clones.

Sequencing used CD4+ T cells from blood buffy coats. The clonotype originates from a human donor in good health. Recombination linked TRBV15 to TRBJ1-1; a stretch of 7 junction bases matches TRBD1. In nucleotides, the sequence is TGTGCCACCAGCAGAGATTGGGACAGCACTGAAGCTTTCTTT. This encodes CATSRDWDSTEAFF. With all but the CDR3 taken from the reference TRBV15 and TRBJ1-1 genes, the full variable domain is: DAMVIQNPRYQVTQFGKPVTLSCSQTLNHNVMYWYQQKSSQAPKLLFHYYDKDFNNEADTPDNFQSRRPNTSFCFLDIRSPGLGDTAMYLCATSRDWDSTEAFFGQGTRLTVV.